This paragraph covers one T cell receptor (beta chain) sequence. The data originate from a study of CD8+CD57+ T cells in acquired aplastic anemia. Previously, flow cytometry had revealed CD8+CD57+ cell expansion in the patients chosen for sequencing. V lost 6 bases and J 7 bases, leaving 13 bases between the germline ends. The CDR3 contains 14 residues. Germline CDR1 SEHNR, CDR2 FQNEAQ (reference sequence). Investigators profiled TCR beta VDJ and CDR3 from genomic DNA template. One entry per CDR3 protein results from TCRdb running MiXCR on the reads. Among 220,000 or so distinct CDR3 sequences, roughly 60% were seen once, and the ten largest hold roughly 61%.

This chain uses TRBV7-9 with TRBJ1-6; D gene uncertain. This TCR came from a human donor with aplastic anemia. Source material: sorted CD4+, CD8+, or CD8+CD57+ T cells (not recorded which) from PBMCs. CDR3 bases: TGTGCCAGCAGTTCGAACAGTGGGAATTCACCCCTCCACTTT. Its translation: CASSSNSGNSPLHF.